Sequencing of this T cell receptor beta chain was carried out in a study of blood T cell repertoires in COVID-19. Study as a whole: COVID-19 samples collected from the United States, Italy and Spain covered acute and convalescent phases. From T cells, B-cell-depleted T cells, or PBMCs came the material, which was cDNA or gDNA.

Sequencing was performed with immunoSEQ multiplex PCR; in TCRdb, only in-frame clones are kept and a portion is missing. The table records more than 200,000 clones, around 84% of them present only once. The source is a man in his fifties or sixties with acute or convalescent COVID-19. The specimen sequenced was peripheral blood.

CDR3 sequence: CASRGQGRGHEQYF. The CDR3 nucleotides are TGTGCCAGCAGAGGACAGGGCCGCGGACACGAGCAGTACTTC. This chain uses TRBV27 with TRBJ2-7; 8 bases are a match to TRBD1. Looked up from germline, CDR1 is MNHEY and CDR2 is SMNVEV (reference sequence). CDR3 length: 14 residues. The V and J ends lost 6 bases and 5 bases, in that order; junction bases with no gene match: 9.